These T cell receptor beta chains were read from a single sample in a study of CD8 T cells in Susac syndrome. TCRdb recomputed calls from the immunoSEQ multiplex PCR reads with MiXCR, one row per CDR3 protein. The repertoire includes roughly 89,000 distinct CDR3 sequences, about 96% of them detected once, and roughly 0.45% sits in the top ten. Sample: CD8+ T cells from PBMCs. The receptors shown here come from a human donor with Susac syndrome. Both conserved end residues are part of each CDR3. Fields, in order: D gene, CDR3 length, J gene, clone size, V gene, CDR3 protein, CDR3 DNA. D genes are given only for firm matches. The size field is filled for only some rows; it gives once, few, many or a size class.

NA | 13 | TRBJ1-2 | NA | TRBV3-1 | CASSQDRPYGYTF | TGTGCCAGCAGCCAAGACCGACCTTATGGCTACACCTTC
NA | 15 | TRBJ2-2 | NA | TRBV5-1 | CASSSSTADTGELFF | TGCGCCAGCAGCTCCTCGACAGCGGATACCGGGGAGCTGTTTTTT
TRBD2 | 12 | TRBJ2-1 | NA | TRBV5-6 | CASSLGRGVQFF | TGTGCCAGCAGCTTGGGGCGGGGGGTCCAGTTCTTC
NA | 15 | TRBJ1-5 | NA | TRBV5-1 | CASSPQGYSNQPQHF | TGCGCCAGCAGCCCGCAGGGTTATAGCAATCAGCCCCAGCATTTT
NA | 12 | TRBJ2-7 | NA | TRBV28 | CASSPGRHEQYF | TGTGCCAGCAGTCCGGGGAGGCACGAGCAGTACTTC
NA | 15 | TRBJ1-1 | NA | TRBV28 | CASRGEVRKDTEAFF | TGTGCCAGCAGGGGCGAGGTGAGAAAGGACACTGAAGCTTTCTTT
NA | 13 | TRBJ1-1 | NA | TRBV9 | CASTSGLGTEAFF | TGTGCCAGCACCTCGGGGTTAGGCACTGAAGCTTTCTTT
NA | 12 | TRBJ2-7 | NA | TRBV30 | CAWSVPSYEQYF | TGTGCCTGGAGTGTACCCAGCTACGAGCAGTACTTC
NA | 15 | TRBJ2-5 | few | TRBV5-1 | CASSLLPGPQETQYF | TGCGCCAGCAGCTTGCTACCGGGACCGCAGGAGACCCAGTACTTC
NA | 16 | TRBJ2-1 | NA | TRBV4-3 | CASSQDGTDFYNEQFF | TGCGCCAGCAGCCAAGACGGGACGGACTTCTACAATGAGCAGTTCTTC
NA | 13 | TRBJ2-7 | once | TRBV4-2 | CASSQESTYEQYF | TGTGCCAGCAGCCAAGAGAGCACCTACGAGCAGTACTTC
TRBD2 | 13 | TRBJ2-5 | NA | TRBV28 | CASSEAGEETQYF | TGTGCCAGCAGTGAAGCGGGAGAAGAGACCCAGTACTTC
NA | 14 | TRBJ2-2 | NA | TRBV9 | CASSETTNTGELFF | TGTGCCAGCAGCGAGACAACGAACACCGGGGAGCTGTTTTTT
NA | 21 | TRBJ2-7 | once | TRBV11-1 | CASSLAAERLKLAMDVHEQYF | TGTGCCAGCAGCTTAGCGGCAGAACGCCTTAAACTAGCTATGGATGTCCACGAGCAGTACTTC
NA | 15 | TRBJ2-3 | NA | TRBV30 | CAWSVIGPSTDTQYF | TGTGCCTGGAGTGTAATCGGGCCCAGCACAGATACGCAGTATTTT
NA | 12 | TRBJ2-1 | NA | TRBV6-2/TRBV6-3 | CASQISGYEQFF | TGTGCCAGCCAGATTAGCGGCTATGAGCAGTTCTTC
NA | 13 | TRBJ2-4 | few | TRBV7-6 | CASSLGGSGIQYF | TGTGCCAGCAGCTTAGGTGGTAGCGGTATTCAGTACTTC
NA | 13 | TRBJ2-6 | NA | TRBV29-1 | CSVGGPGANVLTF | TGCAGCGTCGGGGGGCCTGGGGCCAACGTCCTGACTTTC
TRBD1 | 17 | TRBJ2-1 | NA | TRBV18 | CASSPLVGTGAIDEQFF | TGTGCCAGCTCACCCCTAGTCGGGACAGGGGCCATCGATGAGCAGTTCTTC
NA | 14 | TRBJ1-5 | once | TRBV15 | CATSRSIGNQPQHF | TGTGCCACCAGCAGGTCCATCGGGAATCAGCCCCAGCATTTT
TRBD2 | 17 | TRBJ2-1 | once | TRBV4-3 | CASSQHRTSGRNDEQFF | TGCGCCAGCAGCCAACATCGGACTAGCGGGAGGAATGATGAGCAGTTCTTC
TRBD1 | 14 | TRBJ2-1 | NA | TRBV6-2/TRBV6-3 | CASRDGQGYNEQFF | TGTGCCAGCAGGGATGGACAGGGCTACAATGAGCAGTTCTTC
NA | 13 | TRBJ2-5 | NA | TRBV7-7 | CASSSFLQETQYF | TGTGCTAGCAGCTCGTTCCTCCAAGAGACCCAGTACTTC
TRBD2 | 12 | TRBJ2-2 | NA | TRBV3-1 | CASSPSGMELFF | TGTGCCAGCAGCCCTAGCGGGATGGAGCTGTTTTTT
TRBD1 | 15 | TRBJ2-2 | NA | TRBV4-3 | CASSQARTGPGELFF | TGCGCCAGCAGCCAAGCCAGGACAGGGCCCGGGGAGCTGTTTTTT
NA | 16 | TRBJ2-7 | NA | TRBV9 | CASSPSIKTSAYEQYF | TGTGCCAGCAGCCCCAGCATCAAAACTAGTGCCTACGAGCAGTACTTC
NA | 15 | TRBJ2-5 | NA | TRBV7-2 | CASSLTWQIQETQYF | TGTGCCAGCAGCTTAACTTGGCAGATACAAGAGACCCAGTACTTC
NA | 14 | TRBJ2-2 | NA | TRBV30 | CAWSPLGGAGELFF | TGTGCCTGGAGTCCGCTCGGAGGGGCCGGGGAGCTGTTTTTT
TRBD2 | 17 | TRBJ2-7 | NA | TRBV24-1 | CATSDGTDAGGPNEQYF | TGTGCCACCAGTGACGGGACGGACGCGGGAGGGCCTAACGAGCAGTACTTC
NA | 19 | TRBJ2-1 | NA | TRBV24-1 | CATSDGTPDRSRFYNEQFF | TGTGCCACCAGTGATGGGACCCCCGACAGGTCCCGATTCTACAATGAGCAGTTCTTC
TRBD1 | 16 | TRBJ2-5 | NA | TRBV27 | CASSMTGGLYQETQYF | TGTGCCAGCAGCATGACAGGGGGCCTGTACCAAGAGACCCAGTACTTC
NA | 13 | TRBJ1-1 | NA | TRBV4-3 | CASSQTGRTEAFF | TGCGCCAGCAGCCAGACTGGAAGGACTGAAGCTTTCTTT
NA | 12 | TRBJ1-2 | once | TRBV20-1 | CSASGVLGGYTF | TGCAGTGCTAGTGGGGTCCTCGGGGGCTACACCTTC
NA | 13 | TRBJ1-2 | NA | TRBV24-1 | CATSDRQVLGYTF | TGTGCCACCAGTGATCGACAGGTTCTTGGCTACACCTTC
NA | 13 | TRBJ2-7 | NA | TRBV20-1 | CSAREQGDNEQYF | TGCAGTGCTAGAGAGCAGGGCGATAACGAGCAGTACTTC
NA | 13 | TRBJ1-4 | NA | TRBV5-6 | CASSSDNNEKLFF | TGTGCCAGCAGCTCCGACAATAATGAAAAACTGTTTTTT
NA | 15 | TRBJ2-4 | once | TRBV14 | CASSQVPVDTGIQYF | TGTGCCAGCAGCCAAGTGCCTGTCGACACGGGCATTCAGTACTTC
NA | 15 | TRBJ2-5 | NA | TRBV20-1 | CSAEGAPPRRETQYF | TGCAGTGCTGAGGGAGCCCCGCCACGGCGAGAGACCCAGTACTTC
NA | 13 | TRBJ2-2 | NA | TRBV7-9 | CASSFEDTGELFF | TGTGCCAGCAGCTTCGAGGACACCGGGGAGCTGTTTTTT
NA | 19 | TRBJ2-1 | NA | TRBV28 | CASSFVPRTAKLSYNEQFF | TGTGCCAGCAGTTTCGTCCCACGGACAGCCAAGCTCTCCTACAATGAGCAGTTCTTC
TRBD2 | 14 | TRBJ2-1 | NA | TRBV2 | CASSPGGLNNEQFF | TGTGCCAGCAGCCCGGGGGGGCTGAACAATGAGCAGTTCTTC
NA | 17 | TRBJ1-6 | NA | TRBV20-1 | CSARDGGASSYNSPLHF | TGCAGTGCTAGAGATGGGGGGGCGAGCTCCTATAATTCACCCCTCCACTTT
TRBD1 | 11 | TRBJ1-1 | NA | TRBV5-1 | CASSRGREAFF | TGCGCCAGCAGCAGGGGGCGAGAAGCTTTCTTT
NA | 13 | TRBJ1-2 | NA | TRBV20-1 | CSAPPWTNYGYTF | TGCAGTGCGCCCCCATGGACCAACTATGGCTACACCTTC
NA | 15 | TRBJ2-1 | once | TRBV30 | CACRGIGGLGNEQFF | TGTGCCTGTAGGGGGATCGGGGGCCTGGGGAATGAGCAGTTCTTC
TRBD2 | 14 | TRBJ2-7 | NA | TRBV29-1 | CSVAAGGPQDEQYF | TGCAGCGTTGCGGCGGGAGGGCCCCAGGACGAGCAGTACTTC
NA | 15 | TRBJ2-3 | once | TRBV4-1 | CASSRLDSSTDTQYF | TGCGCCAGCAGCCGCCTGGACTCCAGCACAGATACGCAGTATTTT
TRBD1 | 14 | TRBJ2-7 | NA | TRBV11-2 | CASSHGQAAYEQYF | TGTGCCAGCAGCCACGGACAGGCAGCCTACGAGCAGTACTTC
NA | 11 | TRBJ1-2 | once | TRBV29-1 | CSVVGRDGYTF | TGCAGCGTCGTGGGACGGGATGGCTACACCTTC
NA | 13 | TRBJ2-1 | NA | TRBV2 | CASSELGGPEQFF | TGTGCCAGCAGTGAATTGGGGGGCCCCGAGCAGTTCTTC
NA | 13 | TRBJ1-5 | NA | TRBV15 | CATSTGWYQPQHF | TGTGCCACCAGCACAGGGTGGTATCAGCCCCAGCATTTT
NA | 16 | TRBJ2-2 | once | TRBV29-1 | CSVLHRDTTNTGELFF | TGCAGCGTCCTCCATCGGGACACGACGAACACCGGGGAGCTGTTTTTT
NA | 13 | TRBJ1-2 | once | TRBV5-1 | CASSPDGNYGYTF | TGCGCCAGCAGCCCCGACGGGAACTATGGCTACACCTTC